One sample yielded the 26 T cell receptor beta chains listed below, sequenced in a study of early T cells in non-severe SARS-CoV-2 infection. TCRdb itself ran the 5' RACE reads through MiXCR, one entry per CDR3 protein. The sample holds about 49,000 distinct CDR3 sequences; 3.5% to 5% are singletons and the top ten take roughly 6%. The sequenced material came from whole blood. The source is an adult who was a healthcare worker with PCR-confirmed SARS-CoV-2 infection or an uninfected control (not recorded which).

This clonotype was seen at least ten times. CDR3 sequence reads: CSVEDSYEQYF. The DNA for the CDR3 is TGCAGCGTCGAGGACAGCTACGAGCAGTACTTC. The rearrangement joins TRBV29-1 to TRBJ2-7, with D possibly being TRBD1 (6 bases). CDR3 length: 11 amino acids. The germline V gene encodes CDR1 SQVTM and CDR2 ANQGSEA. V lost 6 bases, J lost 3 bases, and 9 bases lay in between.

The chain combines TRBV29-1 with TRBJ1-1, with a weak D call TRBD1 (6 bases). From germline, CDR1 is SQVTM and CDR2 ANQGSEA. V lost 6 bases, J lost 6 bases, and 14 bases lay in between. This CDR3 region has 12 residues. CDR3 amino acids: CSVGPGASEAFF. CDR3 DNA sequence: TGCAGCGTGGGCCCAGGGGCTTCTGAAGCTTTCTTT.

The rearrangement joins TRBV6-2 or TRBV6-3 to TRBJ2-3; unclear D gene. V was pared by 5 bases and J by 6 bases, with 6 bases between. The CDR3 runs to 11 residues. Germline V gene sequence: CDR1 MNHEY, CDR2 SVGEGT. For the CDR3, the DNA is TGTGCCAGCAGTAATCTCGATACGCAGTATTTT. This translates into CASSNLDTQYF.

This clonotype occurred many times. This chain joins TRBV7-9 and TRBJ1-2; the D is unclear. CDR3 length equals 15 residues. Deletions cut 4 bases from V and 4 bases from J, with 16 bases between. Germline values: CDR1 SEHNR, CDR2 FQNEAQ (reference sequence). The CDR3 spells CASSSVGGESYGYTF. The DNA for the CDR3 is TGTGCCAGCAGCTCGGTGGGCGGGGAAAGCTATGGCTACACCTTC.

This clonotype was detected many times. The chain combines TRBV9 with TRBJ2-4; tentatively, D is TRBD2 (6 bases). The CDR3 is 16 residues long. Trimming stripped 0 bases from V and 2 bases from J, with 12 bases between. Per germline, CDR1 SGDLS and CDR2 YYNGEE. This CDR3 reads CASSVGLGGPKNIQYF. CDR3 DNA: TGTGCCAGCAGCGTAGGGCTGGGGGGTCCCAAAAACATTCAGTACTTC. Based on the CDR3 plus reference TRBV9 and TRBJ2-4, the full variable domain is DSGVTQTPKHLITATGQRVTLRCSPRSGDLSVYWYQQSLDQGLQFLIQYYNGEERAKGNILERFSAQQFPDLHSELNLSSLELGDSALYFCASSVGLGGPKNIQYFGAGTRLSVL.

The table lists this clonotype with many counts. The J gene is TRBJ2-3, the V gene TRBV10-3; 7 bases are shared with TRBD1. The CDR3 covers 15 residues. V shed 10 bases, J shed 0 bases, and the junction held 10 bases outside the gene matches. CDR1 and CDR2 (germline): ENHRY, SYGVKD. The CDR3 loop reads CATGTEVTSTDTQYF. The CDR3 DNA sequence: TGTGCCACAGGGACAGAGGTAACTAGCACAGATACGCAGTATTTT.

This clonotype occurred many times. The V call is TRBV14, the J call TRBJ1-6; D is uncertain. The V gene lost 0 bases and the J gene lost 5 bases, with 5 bases spanning the gap. The germline V gene encodes CDR1 SGHDN and CDR2 FVKESK. The CDR3 extends over 14 amino acids. Here the CDR3 reads CASSQEHNNSPLHF. CDR3 in DNA: TGTGCCAGCAGCCAAGAACATAATAATTCACCCCTCCACTTT.

This clonotype was counted only a few times. This sequence joins TRBV11-2 and TRBJ2-7, with 8 bases identical to TRBD1. J was trimmed by 1 base and V by 4 bases; bases with no gene match: 3. CDR3 length: 14 amino acids. Germline CDR1 SGHAT, CDR2 FQNNGV. CDR3 region: CASSSDRASYEQYF. Written as DNA, the CDR3 is TGTGCCAGCAGCTCGGACAGGGCGTCCTACGAGCAGTACTTC. The entire variable domain, with the rest obtained from reference TRBV11-2 and TRBJ2-7, is as follows: EAGVAQSPRYKIIEKRQSVAFWCNPISGHATLYWYQQILGQGPKLLIQFQNNGVVDDSQLPKDRFSAERLKGVDSTLKIQPAKLEDSAVYLCASSSDRASYEQYFGPGTRLTVT.

This clonotype was counted at least ten times. The rearrangement links TRBV7-9 to TRBJ1-6, with a possible D match to TRBD1 (5 bases). V was pared by 1 base and J by 1 base, with 8 bases between. The CDR3 is 16 amino acids. In germline, CDR1 is SEHNR, CDR2 FQNEAQ (reference sequence). CDR3: CASSLGGGSYNSPLHF. In DNA, the CDR3 is TGTGCCAGCAGCTTAGGCGGGGGTTCCTATAATTCACCCCTCCACTTT.

In its sample, this clonotype was seen once. This chain joins TRBV14 and TRBJ1-4; possibly TRBD1 for D (5 bases). CDR1 SGHDN and CDR2 FVKESK come from the germline V gene. The CDR3 has 17 residues. V lost 4 bases and J lost 6, with 21 bases in between. CDR3 nucleotide sequence: TGTGCCAGCAGCCCACGAAACCTGGGGGGAATTTATGAAAAACTGTTTTTT. Protein product: CASSPRNLGGIYEKLFF.

This clonotype appeared many times. The chain has TRBV12-3 or TRBV12-4 and TRBJ2-2; 10 bases fit TRBD2. The CDR3 contains 16 residues. V was clipped by 7 bases and J by 7 bases; unmatched bases: 12. CDR3 in amino acids: CASIDLAGGPNGELFF. DNA for the CDR3: TGTGCCAGCATTGACTTAGCGGGAGGTCCCAACGGGGAGCTGTTTTTT.

This clonotype was counted only a few times. The rearrangement uses TRBV20-1 and TRBJ2-7; D might be TRBD2 (6 bases). Trimming took off 7 bases at V and 3 bases at J, with 16 bases between the two ends. The CDR3 loop spans 13 amino acids. The germline gives CDR1 DFQATT, CDR2 SNEGSKA (reference sequence). The CDR3 region has the DNA TGCAGTGTTACTCGCGGGATAAGCTACGAGCAGTACTTC. It yields the protein CSVTRGISYEQYF.

This clonotype was seen a single time. The V and J genes are TRBV27 and TRBJ1-1; D not resolved. Germline loops: CDR1 MNHEY, CDR2 SMNVEV (reference sequence). Trimming cost V 5 bases and J 1 base, with 8 bases left between them. The CDR3 has 13 amino acids. The CDR3 spells CASSVGRNTEAFF. CDR3 in DNA: TGTGCCAGCAGTGTCGGCAGGAACACTGAAGCTTTCTTT.

This clonotype was counted ten times or more. V and J are TRBV28 and TRBJ1-2; TRBD1 matches at 10 bases. The CDR3 loop spans 19 amino acids. Germline CDR1 is MDHEN and CDR2 is SYDVKM. V lost 1 base to trimming and J lost 3 bases; unmatched junction nucleotides: 14. The chain's CDR3 is CASSLYPPFRDRGHYGYTF. CDR3 DNA: TGTGCCAGCAGTTTATATCCCCCCTTCCGAGACAGGGGGCACTATGGCTACACCTTC.

In its sample, this clonotype was seen a few times. The V and J genes are TRBV7-6 and TRBJ2-3, with no clear D. V was trimmed by 5 bases and J by 3 bases, leaving 12 bases between them. The germline CDR1 and CDR2 sequences are SGHVS and FNYEAQ. This CDR3 contains 14 residues. The CDR3 protein is CASSTARGTDTQYF. In nucleotides, the CDR3 is TGTGCCAGCAGCACTGCGCGCGGTACAGATACGCAGTATTTT.

Concerning this clonotype itself: A much larger clone lies one base from this, so it may be a read error. The chain has TRBV19 and TRBJ2-3; TRBD1 agrees at 10 bases. Germline loops: CDR1 LNHDA, CDR2 SQIVND (reference sequence). The CDR3 extends over 14 amino acids. The CDR3 here is CVSRRTGGTDTQYF. The CDR3 bases are TGTGTCAGTAGGAGGACAGGGGGAACAGATACGCAGTATTTT.

This clonotype appeared many times. The CDR3 spells CSASPGLASVREQFF. CDR3 DNA sequence: TGCAGTGCTAGCCCGGGACTAGCGAGTGTCCGTGAGCAGTTCTTC. This chain joins TRBV20-1 and TRBJ2-1; TRBD2 aligns across 10 bases. Germline trimming cut 3 bases from V and 9 bases from J; bases unmatched to any gene: 11. Germline V gene sequence: CDR1 DFQATT, CDR2 SNEGSKA (reference sequence). This CDR3 region has 15 residues.

This clonotype has ten or more counts. This chain connects TRBV20-1 to TRBJ2-7, with 9 bases identical to TRBD1. Germline V CDR1 and CDR2: DFQATT, SNEGSKA (reference sequence). This CDR3 comprises 13 residues. V shed 3 bases, J shed 6 bases, and the junction held 6 bases outside the gene matches. The DNA of the CDR3 is TGCAGTGCTAGCGGGACAGGGTTGTTCGAGCAGTACTTC. This codes for CSASGTGLFEQYF.

This chain uses TRBV2 with TRBJ2-1; TRBD2 agrees at 9 bases. Germline V lookup: CDR1 SNHLY, CDR2 FYNNEI. This CDR3 contains 14 residues. V shed 7 bases and J 5 bases; nucleotides not matched to a gene: 6. The CDR3 loop is CASTGLARDNEQFF. CDR3 DNA sequence: TGTGCCAGCACCGGACTAGCGAGAGACAATGAGCAGTTCTTC. Full variable domain (rest looked up from reference TRBV2 and TRBJ2-1): EPEVTQTPSHQVTQMGQEVILRCVPISNHLYFYWYRQILGQKVEFLVSFYNNEISEKSEIFDDQFSVERPDGSNFTLKIRSTKLEDSAMYFCASTGLARDNEQFFGPGTRLTVL.

The sample holds many counts of this clonotype. V is TRBV6-5 and J is TRBJ1-6; D unclear. The V end lost 4 bases, the J end lost 6 bases, and 4 bases lay between the germline ends. There are 12 residues in the CDR3. The V gene's germline CDR1 is MNHEY and CDR2 SVGAGI. The DNA of the CDR3 is TGTGCCAGCAGTTTATCTAATTCACCCCTCCACTTT. This translates into CASSLSNSPLHF.

This clonotype was picked up many times. CDR3 DNA sequence: TGTGCCAGCAGCCCCGGGACAGGGGGGCAGCCCCAGCATTTT. Its translation: CASSPGTGGQPQHF. This chain connects TRBV27 to TRBJ1-5, with 11 bases identical to TRBD1. V gave up 6 bases and J gave up 7 bases; unmatched junction bases: 5. CDR1 is MNHEY and CDR2 is SMNVEV in the germline V gene (reference sequence). The CDR3 has 14 amino acids.

This clonotype showed up many times. The rearrangement uses TRBV5-1 and TRBJ2-7; 8 positions match TRBD2. The junction had 3 bases not matched to a gene; V was cut back by 0 bases and J by 7 bases. Germline-derived CDR1 and CDR2 are SGHRS and YFSETQ. The CDR3 has 13 residues. The CDR3 coding sequence is TGCGCCAGCAGCTTGGATCTAGCGGGTGAGCAGTACTTC. Its protein product is CASSLDLAGEQYF.

This clonotype was seen more than once but under ten times. This chain joins TRBV15 and TRBJ2-1; D ambiguous. V was shortened by 0 bases and J by 5 bases, with 11 bases between the two germline ends. CDR3 size: 15 residues. CDR1 LNHNV and CDR2 YYDKDF come from the germline V gene (reference sequence). The CDR3 sequence: CATSRESGFDNEQFF. Here the CDR3 DNA reads TGTGCCACCAGCAGAGAAAGTGGTTTCGACAATGAGCAGTTCTTC.

Worth noting for this clonotype: A much larger clone sits a single nucleotide away, making a read error possible. The genes are TRBV14 and TRBJ2-2, with TRBD2 as a possible D gene (5 bases). Germline V gives CDR1 SGHDN, CDR2 FVKESK. The CDR3 is 13 residues long. The CDR3 loop is CASRGRTVGELSF. The DNA for the CDR3 is TGTGCCAGCAGGGGCCGCACCGTCGGGGAGCTGTCTTTT.

This clonotype was observed many times. For the CDR3, the DNA is TGCAGTGCTTCGAGGGGAGGGAGCACTGAAGCTTTCTTT. Its protein is CSASRGGSTEAFF. The chain combines TRBV20-1 with TRBJ1-1, with D possibly being TRBD1 (5 bases). The CDR3 has 13 amino acids. V lost 5 bases, J lost 4 bases, and 14 bases lay in between. The germline V gene encodes CDR1 DFQATT and CDR2 SNEGSKA (reference sequence).

This clonotype was seen many times. J is TRBJ1-4 and V is TRBV30; 7 bases line up with TRBD1. Trimming removed 4 bases from V and 3 bases from J; junction bases left unmatched: 8. This CDR3 is built from 15 residues. Per the germline V gene, CDR1 is GTSNPN and CDR2 is SVGIG (reference sequence). The CDR3 coding sequence is TGTGCCTGGAAGGGCAGGGGGACTCCTAATGAAAAACTGTTTTTT. Translating gives CAWKGRGTPNEKLFF.